These 18 T cell receptor beta chains share one sample of origin, sequenced in a study of T cells in Graves' hyperthyroidism and ophthalmopathy. Amplified TCR beta CDR3 regions came from RNA transcripts. Carried out on the TCR CDR3, a first-round RT-PCR used the HTBI primer set. TCRdb used MiXCR to reprocess the multiplex PCR reads, holding one entry per CDR3 protein. The table shows roughly 640,000 distinct CDR3 sequences, with more than 15% occurring only once. Sequenced: blood. The receptor set was obtained from a woman in her forties with Graves' ophthalmopathy.

This clonotype was counted at least ten times. This rearrangement joins TRBV20-1 to TRBJ2-1; the D is unclear. Trimming took off 2 bases at V and 3 bases at J, with 8 bases between the two ends. The V gene's germline CDR1 is DFQATT and CDR2 SNEGSKA (reference sequence). The CDR3 consists of 13 residues. The CDR3 spells CSARLQSYNEQFF. Here the CDR3 DNA reads TGCAGTGCTAGATTACAGAGCTACAATGAGCAGTTCTTC.

The table lists this clonotype with many counts. This chain connects TRBV2 to TRBJ2-2; D is possibly TRBD1 or TRBD2 (6 bases each). This CDR3 contains 16 residues. Between the trimmed V and J ends, which lost 3 bases and 3 bases, there was a span of 14 bases. The germline V gene has CDR1 SNHLY and CDR2 FYNNEI. The CDR3 here is CASSENGGLDTGELFF. CDR3 coding DNA: TGTGCCAGCAGTGAGAATGGGGGGCTGGACACCGGGGAGCTGTTTTTT.

The V gene is TRBV6-1, the J gene TRBJ1-1, with 7 bases lining up with TRBD1. This CDR3 is built from 15 residues. CDR1 and CDR2 (germline): MNHNS, SASEGT. V trimming: 7 bases; J trimming: 3 bases; junction bases outside the gene matches: 11. CDR3 loop: CASKPRRGLDTEAFF. DNA for the CDR3: TGTGCCAGCAAGCCTCGGAGGGGGCTAGACACTGAAGCTTTCTTT.

This clonotype has at least ten counts. The V and J genes are TRBV28 and TRBJ2-2; 7 bases map to TRBD2. CDR1 MDHEN and CDR2 SYDVKM come from the germline V gene. The CDR3 is made up of 14 amino acids. Trimming at V came to 6 bases and at J to 4 bases, leaving 5 bases not matched to a gene. The CDR3 loop is CASRTSRFTGELFF. The CDR3 DNA reads as TGTGCCAGCAGGACTAGCAGATTCACCGGGGAGCTGTTTTTT.

This clonotype has a count of ten or more. V usage is TRBV20-1 and J usage is TRBJ2-5; TRBD2 matches at 12 bases. The germline V gene has CDR1 DFQATT and CDR2 SNEGSKA (reference sequence). Trimming removed 3 bases from V and 3 bases from J; junction bases left unmatched: 2. The CDR3 contains 14 residues. The CDR3 coding sequence is TGCAGTGCTAGCTGGACTAGCGGGGAAGAGACCCAGTACTTC. Translated, it gives CSASWTSGEETQYF.

The chain couples TRBV20-1 to TRBJ1-6, with D tentatively TRBD1 (5 bases). Germline CDR1 reads DFQATT; CDR2 reads SNEGSKA (reference sequence). The CDR3 has 14 amino acids. With 4 bases removed from V and 6 bases from J, the gap between germline ends came to 13 bases. This chain's CDR3 is CSATRGQFNSPLHF. In DNA, the CDR3 is TGCAGTGCTACCCGGGGCCAATTTAATTCACCCCTCCACTTT.

The chain couples TRBV5-1 to TRBJ1-2; D not certain. The V end lost 1 base, the J end lost 8 bases, and 9 bases lay between the germline ends. The CDR3 length is 12 residues. Germline V CDR1 and CDR2: SGHRS, YFSETQ. The CDR3: CASSLYGPGYTF. The CDR3 bases are TGCGCCAGCAGCTTGTATGGTCCAGGCTACACCTTC.

V is TRBV28 and J is TRBJ2-3; 8 nucleotides agree with TRBD1. V shed 4 bases, J shed 0 bases, and the junction held 3 bases outside the gene matches. Per germline, CDR1 MDHEN and CDR2 SYDVKM. CDR3 length equals 15 residues. This CDR3 reads CASSSQGDSTDTQYF. CDR3 nucleotide sequence: TGTGCCAGCAGTTCACAGGGGGATAGCACAGATACGCAGTATTTT.

This clonotype has more than one count but fewer than ten. The genes are TRBV11-2 and TRBJ2-2, with a tentative D call TRBD2 (6 bases). The CDR3 has 15 residues. Trimming cost V 5 bases and J 3 bases, with 13 bases left between them. Germline CDR1 is SGHAT and CDR2 is FQNNGV. The chain's CDR3 is CASSAGPGDTGELFF. CDR3 DNA: TGTGCCAGCAGCGCGGGACCTGGGGACACCGGGGAGCTGTTTTTT.

This clonotype has at least ten counts. The V call is TRBV5-1, the J call TRBJ2-3; tentatively, D is TRBD2 (5 bases). V lost 0 bases, J lost 0 bases, and 8 bases lay in between. There are 15 residues in the CDR3. Germline V gives CDR1 SGHRS, CDR2 YFSETQ. CDR3 sequence reads: CASSLGELSTDTQYF. The DNA of the CDR3 is TGCGCCAGCAGCTTGGGGGAGCTCAGCACAGATACGCAGTATTTT.

In its sample, this clonotype was seen many times. The rearrangement links TRBV11-2 to TRBJ2-3, with 8 nucleotides matching TRBD1. Trimming cost V 3 bases and J 6 bases; bases outside gene matches: 8. The germline V gene encodes CDR1 SGHAT and CDR2 FQNNGV. The CDR3 runs 15 residues. CDR3 bases: TGTGCCAGCAGCTTTAATCAGGGGGCACTGGATACGCAGTATTTT. This gives the protein CASSFNQGALDTQYF. Based on the CDR3 plus reference TRBV11-2 and TRBJ2-3, the full variable domain is EAGVAQSPRYKIIEKRQSVAFWCNPISGHATLYWYQQILGQGPKLLIQFQNNGVVDDSQLPKDRFSAERLKGVDSTLKIQPAKLEDSAVYLCASSFNQGALDTQYFGPGTRLTVL.

This clonotype was counted only a few times. The chain couples TRBV5-4 to TRBJ2-5; no clear D gene. V lost 1 base, J lost 2 bases, and 6 bases lay in between. This CDR3 comprises 13 residues. Germline values: CDR1 SGHNT, CDR2 YYREEE (reference sequence). In DNA, the CDR3 is TGTGCCAGCAGCTTGCCCTCGCAAGAGACCCAGTACTTC. This encodes CASSLPSQETQYF.

This clonotype was seen more than once but under ten times. V is TRBV7-9 and J is TRBJ2-3; perhaps TRBD2 as D (5 bases). Germline CDR1 SEHNR, CDR2 FQNEAQ (reference sequence). V was shortened by 3 bases and J by 3 bases, with 16 bases between the two germline ends. The CDR3 consists of 16 residues. The DNA of the CDR3 is TGTGCCAGCAGCTTTTGGACGGCGGGCGGGACAGATACGCAGTATTTT. It specifies CASSFWTAGGTDTQYF. Looking up the rest from reference TRBV7-9 and TRBJ2-3 gives the full variable domain: DTGVSQNPRHKITKRGQNVTFRCDPISEHNRLYWYRQTLGQGPEFLTYFQNEAQLEKSRLLSDRFSAERPKGSFSTLEIQRTEQGDSAMYLCASSFWTAGGTDTQYFGPGTRLTVL.

The chain is built from TRBV20-1 and TRBJ2-3, with 7 bases aligning to TRBD2. From germline, CDR1 is DFQATT and CDR2 SNEGSKA (reference sequence). With 4 bases clipped from V and 3 bases from J, the junction kept 10 bases outside the gene matches. The CDR3 has 15 residues. For the CDR3, the DNA is TGCAGTGCTATTTCGGCGGGAGAGCGGACAGATACGCAGTATTTT. As protein: CSAISAGERTDTQYF.

This clonotype has only a few counts. The gene calls are TRBV9 and TRBJ1-1, with TRBD1 identical over 10 bases. In germline, CDR1 is SGDLS, CDR2 YYNGEE. The CDR3 consists of 15 residues. Unmatched junction bases numbered 8, after V lost 3 bases and J lost 6 bases. DNA for the CDR3: TGTGCCAGCAGCGATGGGACAGGGGTGGGCCCTGAAGCTTTCTTT. It translates to CASSDGTGVGPEAFF.

This clonotype was counted ten times or more. The rearrangement joins TRBV12-3 or TRBV12-4 to TRBJ2-5, with 10 bases aligning to TRBD1. The CDR3 spans 15 residues. J lost 3 bases, V lost 2 bases, and 3 bases had no gene match. CDR3 sequence: CASSLWTGGKETQYF. CDR3 sequence (DNA): TGTGCCAGCAGTTTATGGACAGGGGGGAAAGAGACCCAGTACTTC.

This clonotype appeared many times. The chain combines TRBV24-1 with TRBJ2-1; 12 bases are shared with TRBD2. The length of the CDR3 is 16 residues. Germline V gene lookup returns CDR1 KGHDR and CDR2 SFDVKD. V trimming: 3 bases; J trimming: 8 bases; junction bases outside the gene matches: 7. CDR3 in amino acids: CATSDLTLAGGYEQFF. CDR3 nucleotides: TGTGCCACCAGTGATCTAACACTAGCGGGAGGATATGAGCAGTTCTTC.

This clonotype was detected many times. This rearrangement joins TRBV7-2 to TRBJ2-3; D remains unclear. The V end was cut by 0 bases, the J end by 4 bases, with 8 bases between. The CDR3 extends over 14 amino acids. Germline V gives CDR1 SGHTA, CDR2 FQGNSA. CDR3: CASSLAVSSDTQYF. The CDR3 DNA sequence: TGTGCCAGCAGCTTAGCTGTTTCGTCAGATACGCAGTATTTT.